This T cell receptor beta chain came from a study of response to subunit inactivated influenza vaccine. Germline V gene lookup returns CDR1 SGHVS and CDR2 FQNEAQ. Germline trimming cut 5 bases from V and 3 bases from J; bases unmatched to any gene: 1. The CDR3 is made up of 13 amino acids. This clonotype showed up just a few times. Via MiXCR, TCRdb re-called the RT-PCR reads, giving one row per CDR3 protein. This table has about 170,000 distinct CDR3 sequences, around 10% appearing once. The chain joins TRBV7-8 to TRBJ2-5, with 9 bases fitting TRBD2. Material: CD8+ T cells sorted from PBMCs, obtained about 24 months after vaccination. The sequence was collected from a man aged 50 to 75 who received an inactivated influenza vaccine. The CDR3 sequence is CASSASGEETQYF. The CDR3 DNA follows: TGTGCCAGCAGCGCTAGCGGGGAAGAGACCCAGTACTTC. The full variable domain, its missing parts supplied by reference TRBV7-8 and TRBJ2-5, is GAGVSQSPRYKVAKRGQDVALRCDPISGHVSLFWYQQALGQGPEFLTYFQNEAQLDKSGLPSDRFFAERPEGSVSTLKIQRTQQEDSAVYLCASSASGEETQYFGPGTRLLVL.